This T cell receptor (beta chain) was sequenced for a study of tumor-infiltrating lymphocytes in localized non-small cell lung cancer. The CDR3 totals 18 residues. The ends were cut back, 2 bases at V and 2 bases at J, with 22 bases in the middle. Germline V gene data show CDR1 as SGHVT and CDR2 as SQSDAQ. Profiling relied on immunoSEQ multiplex PCR, and the TCRdb table lists in-frame clones only, not all of them. The data show about 12,000 clones, with around 64% seen just once and about 11% held by the top ten. The origin of this receptor is a human donor with non-small cell lung cancer. The chain couples TRBV7-4 to TRBJ2-7, with D perhaps given as TRBD1 or TRBD2 (5 bases each). Specimen: uninvolved lung tissue not adjacent to the tumor. The CDR3: CASSLHLPGPYWAYEQYF. The CDR3 nucleotides read TGTGCCAGCAGCTTACACCTTCCGGGACCCTACTGGGCCTACGAGCAGTACTTC.